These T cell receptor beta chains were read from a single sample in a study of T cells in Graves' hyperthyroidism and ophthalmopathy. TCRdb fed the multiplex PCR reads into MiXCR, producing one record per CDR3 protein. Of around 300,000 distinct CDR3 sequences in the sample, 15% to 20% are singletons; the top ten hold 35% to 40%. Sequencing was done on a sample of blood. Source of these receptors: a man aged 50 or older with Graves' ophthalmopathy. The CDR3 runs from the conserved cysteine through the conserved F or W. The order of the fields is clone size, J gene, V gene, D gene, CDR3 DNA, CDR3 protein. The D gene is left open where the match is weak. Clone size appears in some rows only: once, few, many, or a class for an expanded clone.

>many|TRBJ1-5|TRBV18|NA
TGTGCCAGCTCGTTCGACGGGGGCGATCAGCCCCAGCATTTT
CASSFDGGDQPQHF
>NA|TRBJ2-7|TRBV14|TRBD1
TGTGCCAGCAGCCTATTACCGGGACAGTTGTACGAGCAGTACTTC
CASSLLPGQLYEQYF
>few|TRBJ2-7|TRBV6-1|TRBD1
TGTGCCACCGCCCCGAGACAGGGCTCCTACGAGCAGTACTTC
CATAPRQGSYEQYF
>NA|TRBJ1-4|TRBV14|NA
TGTGCCAGCAGCCACCGTACTGGGACGGGGTACGGAAAACTGTTTTTT
CASSHRTGTGYGKLFF
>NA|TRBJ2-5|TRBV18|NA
TGTGCCAGCTCAGCAAATGCGAAAGAGACCCAGTACTTC
CASSANAKETQYF
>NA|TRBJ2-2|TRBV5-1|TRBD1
TGCGCCAGCAGTTATGAAAGGACAGGCACCGGGGAGCTGTTTTTT
CASSYERTGTGELFF
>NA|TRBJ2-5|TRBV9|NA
TGTGCCAGCAGCGTAGGCCCGGACCAAGAGACCCAGTACTTC
CASSVGPDQETQYF
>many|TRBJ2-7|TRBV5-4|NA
TGTGCCAGCAGCTATACAGGTCTCGCCTACGAGCAGTACTTC
CASSYTGLAYEQYF
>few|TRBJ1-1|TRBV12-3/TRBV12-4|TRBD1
TGTGCCAGCAGCTTCAGGGGGGCTGCTGAAGCTTTCTTT
CASSFRGAAEAFF
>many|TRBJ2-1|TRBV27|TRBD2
TGTGCCAGCAGTTTTTTAAGAGATCTAGCGGGAGGCTCCTACAATGAGCAGTTCTTC
CASSFLRDLAGGSYNEQFF
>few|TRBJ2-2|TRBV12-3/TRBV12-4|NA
TGTGCCAGCAGACTCAGAGGGGGAGAAGTGGCCGGGGAGCTGTTTTTT
CASRLRGGEVAGELFF
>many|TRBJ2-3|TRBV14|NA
TGTGCCAGCAGCCAAGGAAGCATTACTAGCACAGATACGCAGTATTTT
CASSQGSITSTDTQYF
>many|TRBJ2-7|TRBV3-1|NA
TGTGCCAGCAGGGGCCCCTACGAGCAGTACTTC
CASRGPYEQYF
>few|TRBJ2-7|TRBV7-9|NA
TGTGCCAGCGGTGGTGCGACGGGGGTTTACGAGCAGTACTTC
CASGGATGVYEQYF
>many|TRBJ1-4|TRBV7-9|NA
TGTGCCAGCAGCTCTTCGGAGGCGGGCGCAACTAATGAAAAACTGTTTTTT
CASSSSEAGATNEKLFF
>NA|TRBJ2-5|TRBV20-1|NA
TGCAGTGCTACATTTTCAGGCGAGACCCAGTACTTC
CSATFSGETQYF
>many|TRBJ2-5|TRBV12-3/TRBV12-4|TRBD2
TGTGCCAGCAGCTCGACTAGCGGGAGGACGAAGACCCAGTACTTC
CASSSTSGRTKTQYF
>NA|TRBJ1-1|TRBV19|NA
TGTGCCAGTAGTATCGCAGGCGCGATGAACACTGAAGCTTTCTTT
CASSIAGAMNTEAFF
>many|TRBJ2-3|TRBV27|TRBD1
TGTGCCAGCAGCTTTCGACAGGGCCCCACAGATACGCAGTATTTT
CASSFRQGPTDTQYF
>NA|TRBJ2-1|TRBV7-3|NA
TGTGCCAGCAGCCAGTCCCCTGGGCGGAATGAGCAGTTCTTC
CASSQSPGRNEQFF
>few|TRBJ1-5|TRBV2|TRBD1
TGTGCCAGCAGTGAACAGGGGGGCCAGCCCCAGCATTTT
CASSEQGGQPQHF
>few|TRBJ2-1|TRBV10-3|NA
TGTGCCTCTGGACGGAGCGATGAGCAGTTCTTC
CASGRSDEQFF
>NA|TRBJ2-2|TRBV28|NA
TGTGCCAGCAGTTTAAATGGGGCCAGCGCGAACACCGGGGAGCTGTTTTTT
CASSLNGASANTGELFF
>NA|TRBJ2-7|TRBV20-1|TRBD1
TGCAGTGCTACCCCGGGACAGGGCGGACACGAGCAGTACTTC
CSATPGQGGHEQYF
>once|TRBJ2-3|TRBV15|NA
TGTGCCACCAGCAGAGTCGGGGCTCGGCGGGGCACAGATACGCAGTATTTT
CATSRVGARRGTDTQYF
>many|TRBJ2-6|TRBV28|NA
TGTGCCAGCAGTCCCGGAGGGGCTGGGGCCAACGTCCTGACTTTC
CASSPGGAGANVLTF
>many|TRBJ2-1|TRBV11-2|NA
TGTGCCAGCAGCCCCCGTAGATCAGAGGGGTATGAGCAGTTCTTC
CASSPRRSEGYEQFF
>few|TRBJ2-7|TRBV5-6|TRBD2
TGTGCCAGCAGCTTGGGGGGAGGACTAGCGGATCTCTCCTACGAGCAGTACTTC
CASSLGGGLADLSYEQYF
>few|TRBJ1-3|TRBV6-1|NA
TGTGCCAGCGCGGAAAGATCGGGGGCCTCTGGAAACACCATATATTTT
CASAERSGASGNTIYF
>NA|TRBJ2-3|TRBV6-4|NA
TGTGCCAGCAGTGAGCAGGGGCGCACAGATACGCAGTATTTT
CASSEQGRTDTQYF
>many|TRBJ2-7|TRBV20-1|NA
TGCAGTGCGGGGGATCGGGAAAGAACCTACGAGCAGTACTTC
CSAGDRERTYEQYF
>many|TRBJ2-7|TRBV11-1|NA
TGTGCCAGCAGCTTAGTGCGGGGCGGGGAGCAGTACTTC
CASSLVRGGEQYF
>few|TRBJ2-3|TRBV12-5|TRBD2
TGTGCTAGTGGTTTCGGACTAGGAGGCGCAGATACGCAGTATTTT
CASGFGLGGADTQYF
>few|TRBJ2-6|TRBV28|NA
TGTGCCAGCAATAGGGGGTACTCTGGGGCCAACGTCCTGACTTTC
CASNRGYSGANVLTF
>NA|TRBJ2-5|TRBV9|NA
TGTGCCAGCAGCGTAGATCAAGAGACCCAGTACTTC
CASSVDQETQYF
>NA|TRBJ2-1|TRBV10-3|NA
TGTGCCACCAGTGGGAAGGCAGGGGCTAGTCGGCTAAACAATGAGCAGTTCTTC
CATSGKAGASRLNNEQFF
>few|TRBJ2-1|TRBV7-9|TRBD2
TGTGCCAGCAGCTTATTAGGTCTAGCGGGGTTCAATGAGCAGTTCTTC
CASSLLGLAGFNEQFF
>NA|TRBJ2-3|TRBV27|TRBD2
TGTGCCAGCAGTCCCCGGGCTAGCGGGAGCTCAGATACGCAGTATTTT
CASSPRASGSSDTQYF
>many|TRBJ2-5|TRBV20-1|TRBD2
TGCAGTGCTAGAGACCAACTAGCGGGGCTACAAGAGACCCAGTACTTC
CSARDQLAGLQETQYF
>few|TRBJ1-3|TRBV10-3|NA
TGTGCCATCAGTCGCTCTGGAAACACCATATATTTT
CAISRSGNTIYF
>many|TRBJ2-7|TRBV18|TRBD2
TGTGCCAGCTCACCACCGGAACTAGCGAGCTCCTACGAGCAGTACTTC
CASSPPELASSYEQYF
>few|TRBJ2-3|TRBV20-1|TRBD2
TGCAGTGCTAATGAGGGAGGGCCCTATACGCAGTATTTT
CSANEGGPYTQYF
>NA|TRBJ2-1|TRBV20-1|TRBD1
TGCAGTGCTGAAGGACAGGTTGGGTCCCTCCCTGACTACTACAATGAGCAGTTCTTC
CSAEGQVGSLPDYYNEQFF
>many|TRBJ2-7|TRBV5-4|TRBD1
TGTGCCAGCAGCTTCGGGACAGCCCCCTACGAGCAGTACTTC
CASSFGTAPYEQYF